Shown below are 12 T cell receptor beta chains from a single sample sequenced in a study of blood T cell repertoires in COVID-19. Clones were read by immunoSEQ multiplex PCR, and TCRdb kept only the in-frame ones, dropping some. This sample has 350,000 to 450,000 clones; roughly four fifths occur once, and the top ten carry about 5%. The sequenced material came from PBMCs or T cells enriched from blood (not recorded which). The receptor source for this set is a woman in her forties or fifties who had recovered from COVID-19.

CDR3 in DNA: TGTGCCAGCACCATTCTCGGGGAGCTGTTTTTT. Its protein product is CASTILGELFF. The gene calls are TRBV7-9 and TRBJ2-2; D remains unclear. Germline-derived CDR1 and CDR2 are SEHNR and FQNEAQ (reference sequence). The CDR3 runs to 11 residues. V gave up 7 bases and J gave up 7 bases, with 7 bases separating them.

The rearrangement uses TRBV7-2 and TRBJ1-6, with a tentative D call TRBD1 (6 bases). Germline-derived CDR1 and CDR2 are SGHTA and FQGNSA. CDR3 length: 14 residues. V lost 4 bases, J lost 7 bases, and 11 bases lay in between. The CDR3 nucleotides are TGTGCCAGCAGCTCCGGGACACGAAATTCACCCCTCCACTTT. This translates into CASSSGTRNSPLHF.

The J gene is TRBJ1-5, the V gene TRBV7-2; 7 bases are shared with TRBD1. The V gene end was trimmed by 4 bases and the J gene end by 4 bases; junction bases not matched to a gene: 1. This CDR3 has 13 amino acids. Per the germline V gene, CDR1 is SGHTA and CDR2 is FQGNSA. CDR3 sequence reads: CASSWDRNQPQHF. CDR3 DNA: TGTGCCAGCAGCTGGGACAGAAATCAGCCCCAGCATTTT.

This sequence joins TRBV5-4 and TRBJ2-1, with 10 nucleotides matching TRBD1. This CDR3 is 16 amino acids long. Per germline, CDR1 SGHNT and CDR2 YYREEE (reference sequence). J lost 6 bases, V lost 4 bases, and 10 bases had no gene match. CDR3 sequence (DNA): TGTGCCAGCAGCCCTCGACAGGGGGCTGGCTCCAATGAGCAGTTCTTC. This gives the protein CASSPRQGAGSNEQFF.

The chain joins TRBV7-9 to TRBJ2-3, with D possibly TRBD1 on 6 matching bases. This CDR3 has 13 amino acids. CDR1 and CDR2 (germline): SEHNR, FQNEAQ (reference sequence). V was pared by 5 bases and J by 4 bases, with 10 bases between. The CDR3 DNA reads as TGTGCCAGCAGCCTAGAGGGGGCAGATACGCAGTATTTT. It translates to CASSLEGADTQYF.

The gene calls are TRBV4-3 and TRBJ2-7; TRBD1 is a possible D gene (6 bases). Trimming removed 6 bases from V and 3 bases from J, with 12 bases in between. Germline V gene data show CDR1 as LGHNA and CDR2 as YSLEER. The CDR3 consists of 13 residues. The CDR3, as DNA: TGCGCCAGCAGTCGGACAGTAAACTACGAGCAGTACTTC. Translated: CASSRTVNYEQYF.

CDR3 in DNA: TGTGCCAGTAGTATAGCGTGGGGGGGCTATGGCTACACCTTC. It yields the protein CASSIAWGGYGYTF. The V and J genes are TRBV19 and TRBJ1-2; D perhaps matches TRBD1 (5 bases). This CDR3 is built from 14 residues. Trimming removed 1 base from V and 4 bases from J, with 10 bases in between. Looked up from germline, CDR1 is LNHDA and CDR2 is SQIVND (reference sequence).

The chain employs TRBV5-1 and TRBJ2-7; D perhaps matches TRBD1 (6 bases). The germline gives CDR1 SGHRS, CDR2 YFSETQ. Trimming pared 5 bases from V and 0 bases from J, leaving 18 bases between. This CDR3 has 16 amino acids. The CDR3 here is CASSTDRDILSYEQYF. Here the CDR3 DNA reads TGCGCCAGCAGTACGGACCGGGACATCCTCTCCTACGAGCAGTACTTC.

The gene calls are TRBV7-2 and TRBJ2-5; 9 bases line up with TRBD2. The CDR3 loop spans 16 amino acids. Looked up from germline, CDR1 is SGHTA and CDR2 is FQGNSA. V gave up 4 bases and J gave up 2 bases; unmatched junction bases: 8. The CDR3, as DNA: TGTGCCAGCAGCTCGTGGGGCCTAGCGGGACAAGAGACCCAGTACTTC. Translating gives CASSSWGLAGQETQYF.

Turning to this clone: Other nucleotide sequences in the sample specify the same CDR3. The chain links TRBV9 to TRBJ2-6; the D is unclear. The CDR3 runs to 14 residues. Trimming took 4 bases from V and 1 from J, leaving 6 bases between them. The germline V gene has CDR1 SGDLS and CDR2 YYNGEE. The DNA for the CDR3 is TGTGCCAGCAGCACAAGATCTGGGGCCAACGTCCTGACTTTC. As protein: CASSTRSGANVLTF. Full variable domain (outside the CDR3, taken from reference TRBV9 and TRBJ2-6): DSGVTQTPKHLITATGQRVTLRCSPRSGDLSVYWYQQSLDQGLQFLIQYYNGEERAKGNILERFSAQQFPDLHSELNLSSLELGDSALYFCASSTRSGANVLTFGAGSRLTVL.

V usage is TRBV12-5 and J usage is TRBJ2-7, with D perhaps matching TRBD1 (7 bases). Germline CDR1 and CDR2: LGHNT and FRNRAP. The V end was cut by 5 bases, the J end by 4 bases, with 21 bases between. The CDR3 is made up of 16 amino acids. The CDR3 DNA reads TGTGCTAGTGGTGCTGGGGACAGCCTTGGAGGGTACGAGCAGTACTTC. This translates into CASGAGDSLGGYEQYF.

The genes are TRBV9 and TRBJ1-2, with 8 bases fitting TRBD1. Germline V gene lookup returns CDR1 SGDLS and CDR2 YYNGEE. The CDR3 length is 14 residues. After removal of 0 bases from V and 4 bases from J, the junction contained 2 bases not matched to a gene. CDR3 bases: TGTGCCAGCAGCGTAGGTGGACAGGGCTATGGCTACACCTTC. It codes for CASSVGGQGYGYTF.